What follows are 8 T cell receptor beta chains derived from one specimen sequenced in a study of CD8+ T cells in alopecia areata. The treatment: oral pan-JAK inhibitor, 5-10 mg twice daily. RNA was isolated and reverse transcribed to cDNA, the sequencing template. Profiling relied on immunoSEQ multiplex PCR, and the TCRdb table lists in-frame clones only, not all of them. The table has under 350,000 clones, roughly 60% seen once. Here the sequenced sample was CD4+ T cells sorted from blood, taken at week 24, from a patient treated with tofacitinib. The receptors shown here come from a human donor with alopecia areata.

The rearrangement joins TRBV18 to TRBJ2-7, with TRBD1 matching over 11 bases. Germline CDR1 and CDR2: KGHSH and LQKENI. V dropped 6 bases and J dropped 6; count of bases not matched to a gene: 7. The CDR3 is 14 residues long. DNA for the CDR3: TGTGCCAGCTCCGTTCTGGGACAGGGGGGCGAGCAGTACTTC. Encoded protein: CASSVLGQGGEQYF.

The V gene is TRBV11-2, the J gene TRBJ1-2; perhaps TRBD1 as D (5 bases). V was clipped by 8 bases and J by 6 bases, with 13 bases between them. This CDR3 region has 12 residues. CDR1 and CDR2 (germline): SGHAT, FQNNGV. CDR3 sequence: CASGPRDDGYTF. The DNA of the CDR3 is TGTGCCAGCGGACCCAGGGACGATGGCTACACCTTC.

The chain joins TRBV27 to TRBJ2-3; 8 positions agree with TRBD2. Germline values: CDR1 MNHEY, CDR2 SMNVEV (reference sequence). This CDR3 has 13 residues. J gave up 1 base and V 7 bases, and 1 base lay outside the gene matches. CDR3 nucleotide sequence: TGTGCCAGCACGCGGGGGGGCACAGATACGCAGTATTTT. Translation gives CASTRGGTDTQYF.

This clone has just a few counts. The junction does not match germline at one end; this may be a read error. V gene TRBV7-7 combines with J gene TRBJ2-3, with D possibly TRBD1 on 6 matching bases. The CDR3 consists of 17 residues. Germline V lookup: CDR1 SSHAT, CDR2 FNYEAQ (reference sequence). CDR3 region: CASSPQTQGIGTDTQYF. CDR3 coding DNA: TGTGCTAGCAGCCCGCAGACCCAGGGGATCGGCACAGATACGCAGTATTTT.

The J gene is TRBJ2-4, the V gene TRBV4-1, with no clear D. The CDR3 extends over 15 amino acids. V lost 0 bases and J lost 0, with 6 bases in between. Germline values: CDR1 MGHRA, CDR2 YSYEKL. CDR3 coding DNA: TGCGCCAGCAGCCAAGAAGGCCTAGCCAAAAACATTCAGTACTTC. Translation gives CASSQEGLAKNIQYF.

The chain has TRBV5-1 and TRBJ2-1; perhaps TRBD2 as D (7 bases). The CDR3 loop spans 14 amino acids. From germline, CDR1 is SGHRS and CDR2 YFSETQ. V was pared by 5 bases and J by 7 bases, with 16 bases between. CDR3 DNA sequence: TGCGCCAGCAGTGAGCCGGGGGGCCCAAATGAGCAGTTCTTC. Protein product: CASSEPGGPNEQFF.

The CDR3 nucleotides read TGCAGCGTTTGGGGGGACAGGGGCACTGAAGCTTTCTTT. Its protein is CSVWGDRGTEAFF. This chain uses TRBV29-1 with TRBJ1-1, with 10 bases fitting TRBD1. This CDR3 contains 13 residues. CDR1 SQVTM and CDR2 ANQGSEA come from the germline V gene. Unmatched junction bases numbered 4, after V lost 5 bases and J lost 4 bases. The entire variable domain, with the rest obtained from reference TRBV29-1 and TRBJ1-1, is as follows: SAVISQKPSRDICQRGTSLTIQCQVDSQVTMMFWYRQQPGQSLTLIATANQGSEATYESGFVIDKFPISRPNLTFSTLTVSNMSPEDSSIYLCSVWGDRGTEAFFGQGTRLTVV.

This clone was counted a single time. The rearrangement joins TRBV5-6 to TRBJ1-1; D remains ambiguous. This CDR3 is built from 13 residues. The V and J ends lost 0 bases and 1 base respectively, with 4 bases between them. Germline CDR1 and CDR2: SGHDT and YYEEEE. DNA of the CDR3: TGTGCCAGCAGCTTGGTTTCGAACACTGAAGCTTTCTTT. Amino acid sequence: CASSLVSNTEAFF. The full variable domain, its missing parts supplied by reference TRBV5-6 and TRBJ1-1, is DAGVTQSPTHLIKTRGQQVTLRCSPKSGHDTVSWYQQALGQGPQFIFQYYEEEERQRGNFPDRFSGHQFPNYSSELNVNALLLGDSALYLCASSLVSNTEAFFGQGTRLTVV.